Listed below are T cell receptor beta chains from one sample, sequenced in a study of blood T cell repertoires in COVID-19. Repertoires were generated with immunoSEQ multiplex PCR, while TCRdb's copy carries only in-frame clones and drops some. The sample has about 130,000 clones, about 84% seen once; the top ten hold over 4.5%. Source material: peripheral blood. All receptors derive from a human donor in a cohort sampled during active COVID-19. CDR3s include the opening cysteine and the closing phenylalanine or tryptophan. A D gene is named only where the DNA matches it firmly. Rows may omit the clone size; those that give it use once, few, many or a size class.

CDR3: CASSFQGYEQYF
DNA: TGTGCCAGCAGTTTTCAGGGCTACGAGCAGTACTTC
J: TRBJ2-7
V: TRBV28
size: .
D: .

CDR3: CASSTRTVSNQPQHF
DNA: TGTGCCAGTAGTACGCGGACAGTTAGCAATCAGCCCCAGCATTTT
J: TRBJ1-5
V: TRBV19
size: .
D: .

CDR3: CASGPGSSINQPQHF
DNA: TGTGCTAGTGGACCGGGTTCCTCAATTAATCAGCCCCAGCATTTT
J: TRBJ1-5
V: TRBV12-5
size: .
D: .

CDR3: CASSQGTGVGNQPQHF
DNA: TGCGCCAGCAGCCAAGGGACAGGGGTCGGCAATCAGCCCCAGCATTTT
J: TRBJ1-5
V: TRBV4-1
size: .
D: TRBD1

CDR3: CASSRQTSGLKYEQYF
DNA: TGTGCCAGCAGCCGACAGACTAGCGGGCTGAAATACGAGCAGTACTTC
J: TRBJ2-7
V: TRBV3-1/TRBV3-2
size: .
D: TRBD2

CDR3: CASSLETGPYEQYF
DNA: TGTGCCAGCAGCTTAGAGACAGGACCCTACGAGCAGTACTTC
J: TRBJ2-7
V: TRBV11-2
size: .
D: .

CDR3: CASSLIPGPYEQYF
DNA: TGTGCCAGCAGCCTAATACCCGGTCCCTACGAGCAGTACTTC
J: TRBJ2-7
V: TRBV7-9
size: .
D: .

CDR3: CASSAGTSGNNEQFF
DNA: TGTGCCAGCTCAGCCGGGACTAGCGGAAACAATGAGCAGTTCTTC
J: TRBJ2-1
V: TRBV18
size: .
D: TRBD2

CDR3: CASTPRGNTDTQYF
DNA: TGTGCCAGTACCCCCAGGGGAAACACAGATACGCAGTATTTT
J: TRBJ2-3
V: TRBV19
size: .
D: .

CDR3: CASSLLYSGGQGEVSWEKLFF
DNA: TGTGCCAGCAGCCTTCTCTATTCGGGTGGGCAGGGTGAGGTGTCTTGGGAAAAACTGTTTTTT
J: TRBJ1-4
V: TRBV6-6
size: .
D: .

CDR3: CATRGGLAGPSSYNEQFF
DNA: TGTGCCACCAGGGGAGGACTAGCGGGACCGAGCTCCTACAATGAGCAGTTCTTC
J: TRBJ2-1
V: TRBV15
size: few
D: TRBD2

CDR3: CASKIFGESDGYTF
DNA: TGTGCCAGCAAAATCTTCGGAGAATCGGATGGCTACACCTTC
J: TRBJ1-2
V: TRBV6-5
size: .
D: .

CDR3: CASSPRTGYNEKLFF
DNA: TGTGCCAGCTCACCACGGACGGGGTATAATGAAAAACTGTTTTTT
J: TRBJ1-4
V: TRBV18
size: .
D: .

CDR3: CASRVGLAIISDTQYF
DNA: TGTGCCAGCAGAGTGGGACTAGCGATTATCTCGGATACGCAGTATTTT
J: TRBJ2-3
V: TRBV11-2
size: .
D: TRBD2

CDR3: CATSDPHRGDEKLFF
DNA: TGTGCCACCAGTGACCCTCACAGGGGGGATGAAAAACTGTTTTTT
J: TRBJ1-4
V: TRBV24-1
size: .
D: TRBD1

CDR3: CASRPGTSGSNPHEQFF
DNA: TGTGCCAGCAGACCCGGGACTAGCGGTTCCAATCCCCATGAGCAGTTCTTC
J: TRBJ2-1
V: TRBV2
size: .
D: TRBD2

CDR3: CASTLTGVGGYTF
DNA: TGTGCCAGCACCCTGACAGGGGTCGGTGGCTACACCTTC
J: TRBJ1-2
V: TRBV7-2
size: .
D: TRBD1

CDR3: CASSSLYEQFF
DNA: TGCGCCAGCAGCTCGTTGTATGAGCAGTTCTTC
J: TRBJ2-1
V: TRBV5-1
size: once
D: .

CDR3: CASRAGESNQPQHF
DNA: TGTGCCAGCAGGGCCGGAGAAAGCAATCAGCCCCAGCATTTT
J: TRBJ1-5
V: TRBV2
size: .
D: .

CDR3: CASSPSQGKTNEQFF
DNA: TGTGCCAGCTCACCATCGCAGGGTAAAACCAATGAGCAGTTCTTC
J: TRBJ2-1
V: TRBV18
size: .
D: .

CDR3: CASSSPDRSRAFF
DNA: TGTGCCAGCAGTTCCCCGGACAGGTCGAGAGCTTTCTTT
J: TRBJ1-1
V: TRBV27
size: .
D: TRBD1

CDR3: CSASAGDKAYEQYF
DNA: TGCAGTGCTAGTGCCGGGGACAAAGCCTACGAGCAGTACTTC
J: TRBJ2-7
V: TRBV20-1
size: .
D: .

CDR3: CSVLGLADLYNEQFF
DNA: TGCAGCGTCCTCGGACTAGCAGATCTGTACAATGAGCAGTTCTTC
J: TRBJ2-1
V: TRBV29-1
size: .
D: TRBD2

CDR3: CASSQGGRGQPQHF
DNA: TGCGCCAGCAGCCAAGGAGGACGGGGTCAGCCCCAGCATTTT
J: TRBJ1-5
V: TRBV5-1
size: .
D: .

CDR3: CASSQDTGLAGGDHEQYF
DNA: TGTGCCAGCAGCCAAGACACGGGACTAGCGGGAGGAGATCACGAGCAGTACTTC
J: TRBJ2-7
V: TRBV3-1/TRBV3-2
size: .
D: TRBD2

CDR3: CASSPRSTKETQYF
DNA: TGTGCCAGTAGTCCCCGCTCAACTAAAGAGACCCAGTACTTC
J: TRBJ2-5
V: TRBV19
size: .
D: .

CDR3: CASSPGGRNTGELFF
DNA: TGTGCCAGCAGCCCCGGGGGGCGCAACACCGGGGAGCTGTTTTTT
J: TRBJ2-2
V: TRBV9
size: .
D: .

CDR3: CASGTGDHYEQYF
DNA: TGTGCTAGTGGGACGGGAGATCACTACGAGCAGTACTTC
J: TRBJ2-7
V: TRBV12-5
size: .
D: .

CDR3: CASSIDSSYGYTF
DNA: TGCGCCAGCAGCATCGACAGTTCCTATGGCTACACCTTC
J: TRBJ1-2
V: TRBV5-1
size: .
D: .

CDR3: CASSPAGTSGRILPNEQFF
DNA: TGTGCCAGCAGCCCAGCCGGGACTAGCGGGAGGATACTCCCCAATGAGCAGTTCTTC
J: TRBJ2-1
V: TRBV6-8
size: .
D: TRBD2

CDR3: CASSSTGIGTEAFF
DNA: TGTGCCAGCAGTTCGACAGGGATAGGCACTGAAGCTTTCTTT
J: TRBJ1-1
V: TRBV7-8
size: .
D: TRBD1

CDR3: CASSRDSYYGYTF
DNA: TGTGCCAGTAGTCGGGACAGCTACTATGGCTACACCTTC
J: TRBJ1-2
V: TRBV19
size: .
D: TRBD1

CDR3: CASRQGYGYTF
DNA: TGTGCCAGCAGACAGGGATACGGCTACACCTTC
J: TRBJ1-2
V: TRBV2
size: few
D: .

CDR3: CASSPAQANTEAFF
DNA: TGTGCCAGCTCACCGGCACAGGCGAACACTGAAGCTTTCTTT
J: TRBJ1-1
V: TRBV18
size: .
D: .

CDR3: CASSLHSGDSTDTQYF
DNA: TGTGCCAGCAGCCTTCATAGCGGGGATAGCACAGATACGCAGTATTTT
J: TRBJ2-3
V: TRBV9
size: .
D: TRBD2

CDR3: CASSLSLSTMSSYEQYF
DNA: TGTGCCAGCAGCTTATCTTTGAGCACGATGAGCTCCTACGAGCAGTACTTC
J: TRBJ2-7
V: TRBV11-2
size: few
D: .

CDR3: CASSISGNEQYF
DNA: TGTGCCAGTAGTATCTCAGGGAACGAGCAGTACTTC
J: TRBJ2-7
V: TRBV19
size: .
D: .

CDR3: CASSVQGAVGLFF
DNA: TGTGCCAGCAGCGTACAGGGGGCGGTTGGTCTCTTCTTC
J: TRBJ2-1
V: TRBV11-2
size: .
D: TRBD1

CDR3: CASSYSIKRTGEAFF
DNA: TGTGCCAGCAGTTACTCGATAAAAAGGACAGGGGAAGCTTTCTTT
J: TRBJ1-1
V: TRBV6-5
size: .
D: TRBD1

CDR3: CASSLEGSGRVNEQFF
DNA: TGCGCCAGCAGCTTGGAAGGTAGCGGGAGGGTGAATGAGCAGTTCTTC
J: TRBJ2-1
V: TRBV5-1
size: .
D: TRBD2

CDR3: CASSLPAGLTDTQYF
DNA: TGTGCCAGCAGTTTACCAGCGGGACTCACAGATACGCAGTATTTT
J: TRBJ2-3
V: TRBV28
size: .
D: TRBD2

CDR3: CLWEDGGSAGELFF
DNA: TGCCTCTGGGAAGACGGAGGGAGCGCCGGGGAGCTGTTTTTT
J: TRBJ2-2
V: TRBV21-1
size: .
D: .

CDR3: CASSYRTGGYTEAFF
DNA: TGTGCCAGCAGCTACAGGACAGGGGGATACACTGAAGCTTTCTTT
J: TRBJ1-1
V: TRBV5-6
size: .
D: TRBD1